This T cell receptor beta chain emerged from a study of monozygotic twins with cystic fibrosis. Here immunoSEQ multiplex PCR was the method, and the copy in TCRdb shows in-frame clones only, minus some. Of about 24,000 clones in the sample, roughly 90% are singletons; the top ten hold 0.29%. Germline V lookup: CDR1 SGHRS, CDR2 YFSETQ. There are 13 residues in the CDR3. V lost 1 base to trimming and J lost 5 bases, with 6 bases between them. V gene TRBV5-1 combines with J gene TRBJ2-2, with D unresolved. This receptor was taken from a girl aged 2 to 10 with cystic fibrosis. The sequenced sample consisted of blood. CDR3 in amino acids: CASSLTFTGELFF. The CDR3 DNA is TGCGCCAGCAGCTTGACGTTTACCGGGGAGCTGTTTTTT.